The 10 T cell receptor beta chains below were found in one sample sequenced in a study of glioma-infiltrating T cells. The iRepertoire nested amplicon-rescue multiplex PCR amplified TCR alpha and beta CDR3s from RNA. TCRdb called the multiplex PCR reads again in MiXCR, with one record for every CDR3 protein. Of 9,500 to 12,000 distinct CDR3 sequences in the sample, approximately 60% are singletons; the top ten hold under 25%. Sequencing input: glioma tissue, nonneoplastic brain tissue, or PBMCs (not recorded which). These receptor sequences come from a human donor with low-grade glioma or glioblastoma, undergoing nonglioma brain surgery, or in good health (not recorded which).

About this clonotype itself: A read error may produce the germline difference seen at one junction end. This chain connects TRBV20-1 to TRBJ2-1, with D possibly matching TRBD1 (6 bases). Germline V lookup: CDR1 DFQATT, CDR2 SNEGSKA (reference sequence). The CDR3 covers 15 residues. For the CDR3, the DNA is TGCAGCGCTAGATCCGGGACATGGCATTCCAATGAGCAGTTCTTC. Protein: CSARSGTWHSNEQFF.

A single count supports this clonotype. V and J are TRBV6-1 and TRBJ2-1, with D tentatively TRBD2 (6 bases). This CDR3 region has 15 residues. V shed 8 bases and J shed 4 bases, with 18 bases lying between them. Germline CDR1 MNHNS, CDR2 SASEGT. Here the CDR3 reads CASGPTGGSYNEQFF. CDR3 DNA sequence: TGTGCCAGCGGACCCACCGGGGGTAGTTACAATGAGCAGTTCTTC.

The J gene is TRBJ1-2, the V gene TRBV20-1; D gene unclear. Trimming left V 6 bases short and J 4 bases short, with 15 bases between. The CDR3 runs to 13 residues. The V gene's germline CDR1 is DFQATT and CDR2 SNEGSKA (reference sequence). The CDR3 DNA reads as TGCAGTGCCCCGCTCAGTGTGGGCTATGGCTACACCTTC. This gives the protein CSAPLSVGYGYTF.

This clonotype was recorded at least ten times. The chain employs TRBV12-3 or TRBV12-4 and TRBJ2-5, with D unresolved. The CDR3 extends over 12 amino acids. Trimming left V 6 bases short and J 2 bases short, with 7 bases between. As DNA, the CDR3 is TGTGCCAGCAGCACCATTCAAGAGACCCAGTACTTC. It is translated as CASSTIQETQYF.

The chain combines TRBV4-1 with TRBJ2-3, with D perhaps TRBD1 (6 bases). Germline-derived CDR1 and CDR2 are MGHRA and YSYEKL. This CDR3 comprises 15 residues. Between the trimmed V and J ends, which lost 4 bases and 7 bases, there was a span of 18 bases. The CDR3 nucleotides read TGCGCCAGCAGCCCGGGACAAGTATTATCAAATACGCAGTATTTT. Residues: CASSPGQVLSNTQYF.

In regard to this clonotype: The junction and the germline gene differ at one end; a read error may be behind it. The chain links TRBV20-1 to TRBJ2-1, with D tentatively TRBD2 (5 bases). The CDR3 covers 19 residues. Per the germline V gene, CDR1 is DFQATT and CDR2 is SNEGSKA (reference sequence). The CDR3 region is CSASPYPLVRVPPYNEHFF. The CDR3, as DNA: TGCAGTGCTAGTCCTTATCCACTAGTGCGAGTTCCTCCTTACAATGAGCACTTCTTC.

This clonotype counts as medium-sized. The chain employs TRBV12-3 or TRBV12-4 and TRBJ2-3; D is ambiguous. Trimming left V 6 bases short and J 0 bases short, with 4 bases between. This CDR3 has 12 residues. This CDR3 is CASRGSTDTQYF. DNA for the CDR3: TGTGCCAGCAGGGGGAGCACAGATACGCAGTATTTT.

The DNA for the CDR3 is TGTGCCAGCAGTCGAAAGGGGGGAAAGACCCAGTACTTC. This codes for CASSRKGGKTQYF. V and J are TRBV27 and TRBJ2-5; the D call may be TRBD1 or TRBD2 (6 bases each). Trimming left V 5 bases short and J 6 bases short, with 13 bases between. This CDR3 comprises 13 residues. The germline gives CDR1 MNHEY, CDR2 SMNVEV (reference sequence).

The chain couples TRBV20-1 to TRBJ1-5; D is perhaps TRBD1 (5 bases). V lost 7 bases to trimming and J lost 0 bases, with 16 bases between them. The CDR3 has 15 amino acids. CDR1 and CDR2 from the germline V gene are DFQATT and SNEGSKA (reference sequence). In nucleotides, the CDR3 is TGCAGTGTCGGGGACCCCCCTAGTAGCAATCAGCCCCAGCATTTT. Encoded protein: CSVGDPPSSNQPQHF.

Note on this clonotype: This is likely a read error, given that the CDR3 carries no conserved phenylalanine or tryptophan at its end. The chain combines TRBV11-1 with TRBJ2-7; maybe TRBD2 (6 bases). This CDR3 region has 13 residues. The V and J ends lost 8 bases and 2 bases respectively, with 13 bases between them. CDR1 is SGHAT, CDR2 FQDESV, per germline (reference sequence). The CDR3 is CASCPWTTYEQYS. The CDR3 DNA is TGTGCCAGCTGCCCATGGACTACCTACGAGCAGTACTCC.